This entry lists 12 T cell receptor beta chains sequenced from one sample in a study of T-cell memory formation after mild COVID-19. TCRdb passed the 5' RACE reads through MiXCR, listing each CDR3 protein once. The sample holds about 560,000 distinct CDR3 sequences, roughly a sixth seen once. The sample was PBMCs or a T cell subset sorted from them (not recorded which). The receptors were gathered from an adult woman who had mild COVID-19 (a few samples of this study predate the infection). Cell type and time point are not known.

In its sample, this clonotype was seen a few times. The J gene is TRBJ2-1, the V gene TRBV12-5, with D possibly matching TRBD2 (6 bases). The length of the CDR3 is 14 residues. Germline CDR1 reads LGHNT; CDR2 reads FRNRAP. The V end was cut by 7 bases, the J end by 4 bases, with 14 bases between. CDR3 amino acids: CASAAAGPYNEQFF. The CDR3 region has the DNA TGTGCTAGTGCCGCCGCGGGACCTTACAATGAGCAGTTCTTC.

The gene calls are TRBV5-5 and TRBJ1-2; 8 bases map to TRBD1. V lost 5 bases, J lost 2 bases, and 8 bases stayed unmatched. The CDR3 totals 15 residues. CDR1 SGHKS and CDR2 YYEKEE come from the germline V gene (reference sequence). The CDR3 region has the DNA TGTGCCAGCAGGTCCGGGACAGGTGCCAACTATGGCTACACCTTC. It specifies CASRSGTGANYGYTF.

The table lists this clonotype with a few counts. This chain joins TRBV7-2 and TRBJ2-1; TRBD2 aligns across 8 bases. The CDR3 loop spans 14 amino acids. V trimming: 3 bases; J trimming: 6 bases; junction bases outside the gene matches: 4. Germline lookup yields CDR1 SGHTA and CDR2 FQGNSA. CDR3 in amino acids: CASSFRGGSNEQFF. The CDR3 nucleotides are TGTGCCAGCAGCTTTCGCGGGGGGAGCAATGAGCAGTTCTTC.

V is TRBV4-1 and J is TRBJ1-1, with 9 nucleotides matching TRBD1. Germline CDR1 MGHRA, CDR2 YSYEKL. The CDR3 loop spans 15 amino acids. The V gene end was trimmed by 1 base and the J gene end by 5 bases; junction bases not matched to a gene: 5. CDR3 bases: TGCGCCAGCAGCCAAGCATACAGGGGGCGGACTGAAGCTTTCTTT. Translation: CASSQAYRGRTEAFF.

This chain uses TRBV7-2 with TRBJ1-2, with D hard to call. Trimming removed 2 bases from V and 8 bases from J, with 6 bases in between. The CDR3 is made up of 11 amino acids. Per germline, CDR1 SGHTA and CDR2 FQGNSA. The CDR3 protein is CASSLYGGYTF. CDR3 sequence (DNA): TGTGCCAGCAGCTTATACGGGGGCTACACCTTC.

This chain links TRBV5-1 with TRBJ2-4; perhaps TRBD1 as D (5 bases). CDR1 SGHRS and CDR2 YFSETQ come from the germline V gene. The CDR3 contains 16 residues. V shed 2 bases and J shed 0 bases, with 12 bases lying between them. The CDR3 nucleotides read TGCGCCAGCAGCTTCGGCGACAGTATAGCCAAAAACATTCAGTACTTC. This gives the protein CASSFGDSIAKNIQYF.

The rearrangement links TRBV30 to TRBJ2-5, with 11 bases fitting TRBD2. The germline V gene has CDR1 GTSNPN and CDR2 SVGIG (reference sequence). The CDR3 spans 16 residues. J was trimmed by 5 bases and V by 1 base; bases with no gene match: 9. This chain's CDR3 is CAWSGLAGGSGETQYF. In DNA form, the CDR3 reads TGTGCCTGGAGTGGTCTAGCGGGAGGAAGTGGCGAGACCCAGTACTTC.

The chain uses TRBV11-2 and TRBJ2-2; weak D call: TRBD2 (5 bases). The V gene lost 3 bases and the J gene lost 5 bases, with 10 bases spanning the gap. The CDR3 totals 14 residues. Germline CDR1 reads SGHAT; CDR2 reads FQNNGV. CDR3 sequence reads: CASSFPGRTGELFF. The CDR3, as DNA: TGTGCCAGCAGCTTTCCGGGAAGGACCGGGGAGCTGTTTTTT.

The sample holds a few counts of this clonotype. V usage is TRBV9 and J usage is TRBJ2-7; 11 bases fit TRBD2. The J segment lost 3 bases and the V segment lost 0 bases, leaving 5 bases of the junction unmatched. Germline CDR1 SGDLS, CDR2 YYNGEE. The CDR3 has 16 amino acids. In DNA, the CDR3 is TGTGCCAGCAGCGTAGGAGCAACTAGCGGGAGCTACGAGCAGTACTTC. Its protein product is CASSVGATSGSYEQYF.

This clonotype was observed a few times. The chain recombines TRBV3-1 with TRBJ1-5; possible D gene TRBD1, 5 bases. The V gene's germline CDR1 is LGHDT and CDR2 YNNKEL (reference sequence). CDR3 length equals 16 residues. V gave up 4 bases and J gave up 0 bases, with 13 bases separating them. This CDR3 reads CASSLGHAYSNQPQHF. In DNA form, the CDR3 reads TGTGCCAGCAGCCTTGGACACGCATATAGCAATCAGCCCCAGCATTTT.

The chain has TRBV5-6 and TRBJ2-7, with D tentatively TRBD2 (5 bases). This CDR3 spans 13 amino acids. Germline V gene data show CDR1 as SGHDT and CDR2 as YYEEEE. Trimming took off 2 bases at V and 2 bases at J, with 8 bases between the two ends. CDR3: CASSFGVTYEQYF. CDR3 DNA sequence: TGTGCCAGCAGCTTCGGGGTGACCTACGAGCAGTACTTC.

The genes are TRBV7-6 and TRBJ2-4, with a tentative D call TRBD2 (5 bases). The length of the CDR3 is 15 residues. The germline V gene encodes CDR1 SGHVS and CDR2 FNYEAQ. V lost 4 bases and J 1 base, leaving 11 bases between the germline ends. CDR3 sequence: CASSSGYQAKNIQYF. The CDR3 DNA follows: TGTGCCAGCAGCTCGGGGTATCAGGCCAAAAACATTCAGTACTTC. The complete variable domain, with remaining parts taken from reference TRBV7-6 and TRBJ2-4, reads GAGVSQSPRYKVTKRGQDVALRCDPISGHVSLYWYRQALGQGPEFLTYFNYEAQQDKSGLPNDRFSAERPEGSISTLTIQRTEQRDSAMYRCASSSGYQAKNIQYFGAGTRLSVL.